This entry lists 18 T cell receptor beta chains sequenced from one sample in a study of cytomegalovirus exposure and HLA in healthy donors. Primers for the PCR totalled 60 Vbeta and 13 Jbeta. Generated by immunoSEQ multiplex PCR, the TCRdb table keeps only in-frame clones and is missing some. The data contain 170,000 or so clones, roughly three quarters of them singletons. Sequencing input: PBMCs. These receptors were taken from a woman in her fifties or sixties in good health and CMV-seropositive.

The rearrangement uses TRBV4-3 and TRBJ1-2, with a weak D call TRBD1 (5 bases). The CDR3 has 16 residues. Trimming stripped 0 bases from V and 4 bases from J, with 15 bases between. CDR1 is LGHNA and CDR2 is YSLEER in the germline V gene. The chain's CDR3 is CASSQESRSQGYGYTF. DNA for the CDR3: TGCGCCAGCAGCCAAGAATCCCGTTCGCAGGGCTATGGCTACACCTTC.

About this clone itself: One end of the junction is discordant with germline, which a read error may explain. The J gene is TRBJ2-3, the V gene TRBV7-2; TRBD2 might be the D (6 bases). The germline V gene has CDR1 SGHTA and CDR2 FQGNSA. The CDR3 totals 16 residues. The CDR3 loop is CASSKNGGTFTDRQYF. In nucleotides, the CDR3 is TGTGCCAGCAGTAAAAACGGCGGGACCTTCACAGATAGGCAGTATTTT.

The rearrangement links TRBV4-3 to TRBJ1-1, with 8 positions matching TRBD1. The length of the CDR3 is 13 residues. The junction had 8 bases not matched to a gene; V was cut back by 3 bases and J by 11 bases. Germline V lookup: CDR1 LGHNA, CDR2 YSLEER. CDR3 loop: CASSHGQGELAFF. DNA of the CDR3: TGCGCCAGCAGCCACGGACAGGGAGAATTGGCTTTCTTT.

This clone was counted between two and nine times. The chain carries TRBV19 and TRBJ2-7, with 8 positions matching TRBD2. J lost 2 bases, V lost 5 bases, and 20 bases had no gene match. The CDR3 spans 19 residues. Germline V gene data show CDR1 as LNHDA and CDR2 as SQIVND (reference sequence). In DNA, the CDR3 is TGTGCCAGTAGTCCACGAACTAGCGGAGGCGGCGTACGGGCCTACGAGCAGTACTTC. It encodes CASSPRTSGGGVRAYEQYF.

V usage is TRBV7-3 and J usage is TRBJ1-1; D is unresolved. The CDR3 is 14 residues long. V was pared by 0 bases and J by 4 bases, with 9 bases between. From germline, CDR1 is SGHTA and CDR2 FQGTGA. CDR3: CASSLTSGSTEAFF. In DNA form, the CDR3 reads TGTGCCAGCAGCTTAACTTCGGGGAGCACTGAAGCTTTCTTT.

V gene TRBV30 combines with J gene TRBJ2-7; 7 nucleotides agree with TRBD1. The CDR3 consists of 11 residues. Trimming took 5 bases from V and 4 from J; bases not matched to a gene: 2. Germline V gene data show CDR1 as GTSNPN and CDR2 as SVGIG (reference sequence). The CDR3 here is CAWDREYEQYF. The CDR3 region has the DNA TGTGCCTGGGACAGGGAATACGAGCAGTACTTC.

DNA for the CDR3: TGTGCCATCAGTGAGCCGGGACTAGCCTCCTACAATGAGCAGTTCTTC. It yields the protein CAISEPGLASYNEQFF. V usage is TRBV10-3 and J usage is TRBJ2-1; the match to TRBD2 covers 9 bases. Germline CDR1 reads ENHRY; CDR2 reads SYGVKD. The CDR3 totals 16 residues. The ends lost 2 bases at V and 0 bases at J; junction bases unmatched: 2.

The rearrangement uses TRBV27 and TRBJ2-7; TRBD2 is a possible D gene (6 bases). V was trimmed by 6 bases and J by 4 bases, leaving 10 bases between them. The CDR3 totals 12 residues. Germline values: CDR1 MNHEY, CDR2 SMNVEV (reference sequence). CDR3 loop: CASSRGFYEQYF. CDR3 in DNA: TGTGCCAGCAGCCGGGGGTTTTACGAGCAGTACTTC.

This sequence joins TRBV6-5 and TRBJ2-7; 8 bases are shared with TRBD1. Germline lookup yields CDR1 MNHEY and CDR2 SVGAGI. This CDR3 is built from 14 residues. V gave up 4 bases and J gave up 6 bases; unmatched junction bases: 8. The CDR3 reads CASSSFTQGAEQYF. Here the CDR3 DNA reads TGTGCCAGCAGTTCCTTTACTCAGGGGGCCGAGCAGTACTTC.

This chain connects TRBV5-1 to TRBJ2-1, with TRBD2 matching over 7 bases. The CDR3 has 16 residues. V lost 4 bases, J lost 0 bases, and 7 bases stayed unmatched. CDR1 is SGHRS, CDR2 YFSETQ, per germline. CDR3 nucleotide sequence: TGCGCCAGCAGCGCCCCGGGGGGAAGCTCCTACAATGAGCAGTTCTTC. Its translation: CASSAPGGSSYNEQFF.

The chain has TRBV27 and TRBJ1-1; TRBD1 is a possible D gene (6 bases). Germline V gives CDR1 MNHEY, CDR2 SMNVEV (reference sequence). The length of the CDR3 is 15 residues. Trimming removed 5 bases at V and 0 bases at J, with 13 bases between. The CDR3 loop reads CASSTRTALNTEAFF. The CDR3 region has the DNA TGTGCCAGCAGTACCAGGACAGCCCTGAACACTGAAGCTTTCTTT.

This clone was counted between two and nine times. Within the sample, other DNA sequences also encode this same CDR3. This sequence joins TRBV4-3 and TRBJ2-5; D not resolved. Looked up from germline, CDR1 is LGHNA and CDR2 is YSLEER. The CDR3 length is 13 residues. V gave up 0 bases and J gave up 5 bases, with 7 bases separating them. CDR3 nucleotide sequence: TGCGCCAGCAGCCAAGATGTCCGGGAGACCCAGTACTTC. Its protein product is CASSQDVRETQYF.

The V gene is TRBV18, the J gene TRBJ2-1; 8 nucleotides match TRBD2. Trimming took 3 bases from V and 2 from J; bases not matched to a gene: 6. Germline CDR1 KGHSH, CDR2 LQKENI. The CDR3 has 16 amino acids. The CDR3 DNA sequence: TGTGCCAGCTCACCCAAATCGGGACTAGCCTACAATGAGCAGTTCTTC. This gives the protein CASSPKSGLAYNEQFF.

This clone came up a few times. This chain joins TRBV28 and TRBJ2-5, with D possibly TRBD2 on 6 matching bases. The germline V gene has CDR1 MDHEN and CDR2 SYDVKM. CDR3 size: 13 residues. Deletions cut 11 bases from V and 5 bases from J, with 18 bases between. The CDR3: CACSKVAGETQYF. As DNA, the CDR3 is TGTGCCTGTTCAAAAGTTGCGGGGGAGACCCAGTACTTC.

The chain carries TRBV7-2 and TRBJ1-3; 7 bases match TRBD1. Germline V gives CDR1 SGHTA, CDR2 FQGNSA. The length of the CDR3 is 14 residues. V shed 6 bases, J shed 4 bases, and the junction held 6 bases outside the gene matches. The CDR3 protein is CASRTGSGGNTIYF. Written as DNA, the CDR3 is TGTGCCAGCAGGACAGGGTCGGGGGGAAACACCATATATTTT.

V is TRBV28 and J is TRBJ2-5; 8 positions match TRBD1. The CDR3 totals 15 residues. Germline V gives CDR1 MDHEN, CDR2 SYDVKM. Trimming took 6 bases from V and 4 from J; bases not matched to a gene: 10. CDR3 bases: TGTGCCAGCAGGCCGCAGGGGGCTGGGGGAGAGACCCAGTACTTC. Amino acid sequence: CASRPQGAGGETQYF.

The CDR3 DNA follows: TGTGCCAGCAGCGTAGATGCAGGGCCCCAGCCCCAGCATTTT. Protein sequence: CASSVDAGPQPQHF. The chain joins TRBV9 to TRBJ1-5; D may be TRBD1 (5 bases). Germline V gene sequence: CDR1 SGDLS, CDR2 YYNGEE. CDR3 length equals 14 residues. V shed 0 bases and J shed 7 bases, with 11 bases lying between them.

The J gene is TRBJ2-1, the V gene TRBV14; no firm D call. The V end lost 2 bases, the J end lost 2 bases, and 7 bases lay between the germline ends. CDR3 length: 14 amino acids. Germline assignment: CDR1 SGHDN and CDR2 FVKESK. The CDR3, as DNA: TGTGCCAGCAGCCAAACTACTCCCTACAATGAGCAGTTCTTC. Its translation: CASSQTTPYNEQFF.